A single sample gave rise to the 5 T cell receptor beta chains below, sequenced in a study of blood T cell repertoires in COVID-19. The table came from immunoSEQ multiplex PCR; TCRdb's copy has only in-frame clones and leaves some out. The repertoire includes about 210,000 clones, about 82% of them detected once, and approximately 2.3% sits in the top ten. Material: peripheral blood. The origin of the receptors is a woman in her sixties or seventies with COVID-19, enrolled during active disease.

This chain joins TRBV9 and TRBJ1-6; a weak D match, TRBD1 (6 bases). This CDR3 has 14 residues. In germline, CDR1 is SGDLS, CDR2 YYNGEE. The V end was cut by 2 bases, the J end by 10 bases, with 13 bases between. CDR3 sequence reads: CASSVLTGGSPLHF. CDR3 DNA: TGTGCCAGCAGCGTTTTGACAGGTGGATCACCCCTCCACTTT.

This rearrangement joins TRBV13 to TRBJ2-3; 11 bases align to TRBD2. The CDR3 covers 15 residues. J was trimmed by 10 bases and V by 6 bases; bases with no gene match: 12. CDR1 is PRHDT, CDR2 FYEKMQ, per germline (reference sequence). Written as DNA, the CDR3 is TGTGCCAGCAGGGCGGCACTAGCGGGAGAAACAGCGCAGTATTTT. It is translated as CASRAALAGETAQYF.

This clone was detected once. The rearrangement uses TRBV29-1 and TRBJ2-1; TRBD1 matches at 10 bases. The CDR3 loop spans 12 amino acids. Trimming cost V 7 bases and J 7 bases; bases outside gene matches: 4. Germline V gene sequence: CDR1 SQVTM, CDR2 ANQGSEA. The CDR3 loop reads CSGGQGGNEQFF. CDR3 nucleotides: TGCAGCGGTGGACAGGGGGGTAATGAGCAGTTCTTC.

This chain joins TRBV29-1 and TRBJ1-1; D is unresolved. The CDR3 covers 13 residues. Per the germline V gene, CDR1 is SQVTM and CDR2 is ANQGSEA. V shed 6 bases and J shed 1 base, with 12 bases lying between them. The CDR3 region is CSVREDSNTEAFF. The CDR3 region has the DNA TGCAGCGTCCGAGAGGACTCGAACACTGAAGCTTTCTTT.

Only a few counts were recorded for this clone. The V call is TRBV14, the J call TRBJ1-3; no clear D gene. V dropped 4 bases and J dropped 0 bases, with 16 bases sitting between them. The CDR3 runs to 17 residues. CDR1 is SGHDN, CDR2 FVKESK, per germline. CDR3 DNA sequence: TGTGCCAGCAGCCGCCGTAACAGTCGAATCTCTGGAAACACCATATATTTT. It translates to CASSRRNSRISGNTIYF.